Listed below are T cell receptor beta chains from one sample, sequenced in a study of T cell repertoires in cytomegalovirus infection. TCRdb passed the reads through MiXCR, listing each CDR3 protein once. The table has approximately 170,000 distinct CDR3 sequences, under 20% seen once. The sequenced sample was CD8+ T cells from PBMCs. The source is a human donor in good health (CMV status not recorded). Some clones in this sample may be carry-over from other donors' samples. The CDR3 runs from the conserved cysteine through the conserved F or W. The D gene is left open where the match is weak. Clone size is stated in some rows and not others, as once, few, many or a class when expanded.

14,.,.,TRBV6-2/TRBV6-3,TRBJ2-3,TGTGCCAGCAGTTACGGAGCGGGCCTGGATACGCAGTATTTT,CASSYGAGLDTQYF
15,.,.,TRBV29-1,TRBJ2-6,TGCAGCGTTGAAGGCAGGACCTCTGGGGCCAACGTCCTGACTTTC,CSVEGRTSGANVLTF
16,.,.,TRBV7-9,TRBJ2-1,TGTGCCAGCAGCTCCGGTTGGGGCCAGGGGCCGAATGAGCAGTTCTTC,CASSSGWGQGPNEQFF
14,.,few,TRBV7-2,TRBJ1-5,TGTGCCAGCACCCAAAGGGGGAGCAATCAGCCCCAGCATTTT,CASTQRGSNQPQHF
17,.,.,TRBV28,TRBJ2-1,TGTGCCAGCAGTCCCTCCCCCGCAGGGGAGGTTTACAATGAGCAGTTCTTC,CASSPSPAGEVYNEQFF
19,TRBD2,few,TRBV6-6,TRBJ2-5,TGTGCCAGCAGTTATCCGGGACTAGCGGGGGGCCTATCACGGGAGACCCAGTACTTC,CASSYPGLAGGLSRETQYF
12,.,few,TRBV12-3/TRBV12-4,TRBJ2-4,TGTGCCAGCAGTTTAGACAGGTTGACTCAGTACTTC,CASSLDRLTQYF
18,TRBD2,.,TRBV6-6,TRBJ2-7,TGTGCCAGCAGTTACTCCTTCAAGCGGGAGGCTCATTCCTACGAGCAGTACTTC,CASSYSFKREAHSYEQYF
12,.,few,TRBV6-2/TRBV6-3,TRBJ2-7,TGTGCCAGCAGTTACTCCCAGTACGAGCAGTACTTC,CASSYSQYEQYF
17,TRBD2,.,TRBV7-8,TRBJ2-5,TGTGCCAGCAACTCATTCGGGACTAGCGGGGGGACAGAGACCCAGTACTTC,CASNSFGTSGGTETQYF
15,.,few,TRBV11-2,TRBJ2-1,TGTGCCAGCGGCGACCGGGAGCTCCCCTACAATGAGCAGTTCTTC,CASGDRELPYNEQFF
17,TRBD2,few,TRBV11-2,TRBJ2-1,TGTGCCAGCAGCTTAGTCAGCGGGGGAGGGTCCTACAATGAGCAGTTCTTC,CASSLVSGGGSYNEQFF
17,TRBD1,few,TRBV7-9,TRBJ1-4,TGTGCCAGCAGCCCTAACAGGGGAGGTCTGGCGAATGAAAAACTGTTTTTT,CASSPNRGGLANEKLFF
16,.,.,TRBV7-3,TRBJ2-5,TGTGCCAGCAGCTTCTCCGGTCGCAGCAACCAAGAGACCCAGTACTTC,CASSFSGRSNQETQYF
15,.,many,TRBV6-2/TRBV6-3,TRBJ2-1,TGTGCCAGCAGCCCTCTCCCTCCCCGCTACAATGAGCAGTTCTTC,CASSPLPPRYNEQFF
14,TRBD2,few,TRBV9,TRBJ2-3,TGTGCCAGCAGCGCAAGGACTAGCGGGAGAGGGCAGTATTTT,CASSARTSGRGQYF
20,.,.,TRBV6-1,TRBJ2-3,TGTGCCAGCAGTGAACAGGGACGCCCGGGACTCACATCACCCACAGATACGCAGTATTTT,CASSEQGRPGLTSPTDTQYF
14,.,.,TRBV27,TRBJ2-2,TGTGCCAGCAGGCTATTTACATATACCGGGGAGCTGTTTTTT,CASRLFTYTGELFF